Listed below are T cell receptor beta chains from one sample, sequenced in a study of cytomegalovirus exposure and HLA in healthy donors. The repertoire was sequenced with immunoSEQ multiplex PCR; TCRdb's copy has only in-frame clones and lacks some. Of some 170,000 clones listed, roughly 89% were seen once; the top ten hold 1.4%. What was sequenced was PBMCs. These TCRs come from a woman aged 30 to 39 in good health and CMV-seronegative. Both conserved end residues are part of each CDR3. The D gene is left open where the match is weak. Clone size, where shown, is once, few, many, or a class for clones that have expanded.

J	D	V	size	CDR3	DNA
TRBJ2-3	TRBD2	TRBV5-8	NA	CASSLGLADTDTQYF	TGTGCCAGCAGCCTAGGACTAGCGGACACAGATACGCAGTATTTT
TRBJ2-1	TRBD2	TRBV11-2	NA	CASSLRTSGLSSYNEQFF	TGTGCCAGCAGCCTCCGGACTAGCGGGTTGAGCTCCTACAATGAGCAGTTCTTC
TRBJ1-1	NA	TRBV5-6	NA	CASSLVNTEAFF	TGTGCCAGCAGCCTCGTCAACACTGAAGCTTTCTTT
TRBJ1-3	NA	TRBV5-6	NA	CASRKAGGNTIYF	TGTGCCAGCAGAAAGGCAGGGGGAAACACCATATATTTT
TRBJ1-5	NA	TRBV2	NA	CASSDSGSNQPQHF	TGTGCCAGCAGTGATTCGGGGAGCAATCAGCCCCAGCATTTT
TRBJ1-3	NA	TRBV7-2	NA	CASRPDWSSGNTIYF	TGTGCCAGCAGACCGGACTGGAGCTCTGGAAACACCATATATTTT
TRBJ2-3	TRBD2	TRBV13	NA	CASSLKLSSGGRHDSTDTQYF	TGTGCCAGCAGCTTAAAATTGTCTAGCGGGGGGCGGCACGATTCCACAGATACGCAGTATTTT
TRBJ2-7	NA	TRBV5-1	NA	CASSSDVGLGGQYF	TGCGCCAGCAGCTCCGACGTGGGGCTGGGGGGACAGTACTTC
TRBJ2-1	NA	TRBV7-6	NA	CASSLYGAVGGEQFF	TGTGCCAGCAGCTTATATGGGGCGGTTGGGGGGGAGCAGTTCTTC
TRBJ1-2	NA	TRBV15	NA	CATSREEGIDYGYTF	TGTGCCACCAGCAGAGAGGAGGGGATAGACTATGGCTACACCTTC
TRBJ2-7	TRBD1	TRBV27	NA	CASSLYRSDRGRTYEQYF	TGTGCCAGCAGTTTATACCGATCGGACAGGGGAAGAACCTACGAGCAGTACTTC
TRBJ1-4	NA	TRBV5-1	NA	CASSRTAGDEKLFF	TGCGCCAGCAGCCGAACCGCGGGGGATGAAAAACTGTTTTTT
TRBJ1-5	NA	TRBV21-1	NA	CASSKGQTNQPQHF	TGTGCCAGCAGCAAAGGACAGACAAATCAGCCCCAGCATTTT
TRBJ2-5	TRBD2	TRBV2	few	CASRERGGQETQYF	TGTGCCAGCAGGGAGCGGGGGGGCCAAGAGACCCAGTACTTC
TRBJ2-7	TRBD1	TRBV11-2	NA	CASSLSSELDRTYEQYF	TGTGCCAGCAGCTTATCGTCCGAGCTGGACAGGACGTACGAGCAGTACTTC